This TCR beta chain was captured by sequencing in a study of glioma-infiltrating T cells (TCRdb year 2016). General notes on the study: Glioma tissue, non-neoplastic brain tissue and matched peripheral blood mononuclear cells were used as sources from which TCR alpha- and beta-chain repertoires were sequenced. The paired cohort comprised three low-grade glioma patients, several primary glioblastoma patients and three non-glioma patients contributing non-neoplastic brain tissue. To measure divergence between tissue and blood T-cell populations, each tissue-infiltrating repertoire was compared with the peripheral blood repertoire of the same patient. What the research found in general, with its limitations: Only a very small number of CDR3 sequences turned up in both tissue and blood, a result put down to high CDR3 diversity combined with limited sampling. VJ-independent divergence between tissue and blood was below expectation in non-neoplastic patients but above expectation in all gliomas, especially low-grade gliomas. Small numbers underpinned the group comparisons: about eight glioblastoma patients, three low-grade glioma patients and three non-neoplastic patients.

TCR alpha and beta CDR3 regions were amplified with the iRepertoire nested amplicon-rescue multiplex PCR (arm-PCR) platform from RNA. The input for one-step reverse transcription and amplification was about 85-400 ng of either tissue mRNA or PBMC total RNA. Following bead purification, Illumina adapters were added by a secondary multiplex PCR, and the libraries were gel-purified between 200 and 400 bp. Demultiplexing relied on internal 6-nucleotide barcodes carried by the libraries. The libraries were sequenced on an Illumina MiSeq using 2x220 or 2x250 nucleotide paired-end reads. As for the authors' bioinformatics: Paired reads were merged with FLASH 1.2.11 and aligned to the GRCh37 human genome with BWA-MEM before extracting TRA and TRB reads. An IMGT-derived reference of cassette sequences and CDR3 motifs, with pseudogenes included, was used for V and J assignment. Reads were translated in three frames, and productive CDR3s were defined as those with a C...FGXG motif and no stop codons. A clonotype was defined as a unique combination of a V-J cassette pair and a CDR3 amino acid sequence. Filtering of reads was based on Hamming distance, with the threshold set by the sequence error rate of each sample in mapped regions. TCRdb redid the processing of the public reads, applying fastp at Q25 and MiXCR, and retained in-frame beta chains. Rows matching on CDR3 protein sequence are summarized as one entry with the most common DNA and genes. The V and J calls and clone size come from TCRdb's table, not from the authors' own analysis. The sample includes roughly 200,000 distinct CDR3 sequences, with roughly 32% observed a single time. In total, the top ten clones hold 20% of the sample.

Comment on this clonotype: Which antigen it targets is not known. No qualities accompany the bases; no much larger clone lies one base away.

CDR1 and CDR2 are drawn from the germline V gene (reference sequence): GTSNPN, SVGIG. Deletion took 2 bases off V and 9 bases off J, with a span of 14 bases between the germline ends. Reading from cysteine to phenylalanine, the CDR3 counts 13 amino acids. The kept DNA is CDR3 alone, 39 bases in frame from the first base. Sample: glioma tissue, nonneoplastic brain tissue, or PBMCs (not recorded which). This TCR was sampled from a human donor with low-grade glioma or glioblastoma, undergoing nonglioma brain surgery, or in good health (not recorded which). The sequence joins TRBV30 to TRBJ2-1; a weak D assignment points to TRBD2 (5 bases agree). The CDR3 reads as follows: CAWSQVSDGEQFF. In nucleotides, the sequence is TGTGCCTGGAGTCAAGTTAGCGACGGTGAGCAGTTCTTC.